A selection of T cell receptor beta chains follows, all from one sample in a study of CD8 T cells in Susac syndrome. TCRdb reprocessed the immunoSEQ multiplex PCR reads via MiXCR and lists one record per CDR3 protein. The sample records about 290,000 distinct CDR3 sequences, around 85% being singletons. The sequencing input was CD8+ T cells from PBMCs. These TCRs come from a human donor with multiple sclerosis. The CDR3 runs from the conserved cysteine through the conserved F or W. D genes are given only for firm matches. Clone size is given for some rows only: seen once, a few or many times, or a class if the clone is expanded.

v_call,j_call,d_call,clone_size,cdr3_nt,cdr3_aa
TRBV4-3,TRBJ2-2,NA,NA,TGCGCCAGCAGCCAACCGGGTCCCTCCACCGGGGAGCTGTTTTTT,CASSQPGPSTGELFF
TRBV24-1,TRBJ2-2,NA,once,TGTGCCACCAGTCTAGAGACGAACACCGGGGAGCTGTTTTTT,CATSLETNTGELFF
TRBV7-9,TRBJ2-7,NA,few,TGTGCCAGCAGCTTAGTCGGATTAGGGGACTACGAGCAGTACTTC,CASSLVGLGDYEQYF
TRBV7-9,TRBJ2-7,NA,NA,TGTGCCAGCAGCTTATCAATCTCCTACGAGCAGTACTTC,CASSLSISYEQYF
TRBV15,TRBJ2-3,NA,NA,TGTGCCACCAGCAGGAACAGGGATTTGCCAGATACGCAGTATTTT,CATSRNRDLPDTQYF
TRBV20-1,TRBJ2-1,TRBD2,NA,TGCAGTGCTAGAGAGGGGACTAGCGCGTACAATGAGCAGTTCTTC,CSAREGTSAYNEQFF
TRBV20-1,TRBJ1-1,TRBD1,NA,TGCAAGGAAGGACAGGGGTTCTTGAACACTGAAGCTTTCTTT,CKEGQGFLNTEAFF
TRBV6-5,TRBJ2-3,TRBD2,NA,TGTGCCAGCAGTTCTAGCGGGAGAAGCACAGATACGCAGTATTTT,CASSSSGRSTDTQYF
TRBV3-1,TRBJ1-5,TRBD1,NA,TGTGCCAGCAGCCAAGTCAGGGGGAGCAATCAGCCCCAGCATTTT,CASSQVRGSNQPQHF
TRBV28,TRBJ1-2,NA,few,TGTGCCAGCAGTTATCAGGGAGTCTATGGCTACACCTTC,CASSYQGVYGYTF
TRBV9,TRBJ2-7,TRBD1,NA,TGTGCCAGCAGCCCTCGGACAGGGGCGAGAGAGCAGTACTTC,CASSPRTGAREQYF
TRBV4-3,TRBJ2-7,TRBD2,NA,TGCGCCAGCAGCCAAGCCCGAGGACTAGCGGGAGTAGGCGAGCAGTACTTC,CASSQARGLAGVGEQYF
TRBV28,TRBJ2-3,NA,NA,TGTGCCAGCAGTTTAATCTCGCCCCGCACAGATACGCAGTATTTT,CASSLISPRTDTQYF
TRBV7-3,TRBJ2-2,NA,NA,TGTGCCAGCAGCCCAATCGGGGGTGACACCGGGGAGCTGTTTTTT,CASSPIGGDTGELFF
TRBV9,TRBJ1-2,TRBD1,NA,TGTGCCAGCAGCCCTGAGGGACAGGCATACTATGGCTACACCTTC,CASSPEGQAYYGYTF
TRBV28,TRBJ2-7,TRBD1,NA,TGTGCCAGCACTGAGACAGGGGGCGACTACGAGCAGTACTTC,CASTETGGDYEQYF
TRBV28,TRBJ2-1,NA,NA,TGTGCCAGCAGCACGGGACTGCAGTTCTTC,CASSTGLQFF
TRBV6-5,TRBJ2-5,TRBD2,NA,TGTGCCAGCTCCGGCTCCGCGGGAGTCCAAGAGACCCAGTACTTC,CASSGSAGVQETQYF
TRBV4-1,TRBJ2-1,NA,NA,TGCGCCAGCAGCCGCCCGGCGGGACTGTCCTACAATGAGCAGTTCTTC,CASSRPAGLSYNEQFF
TRBV7-2,TRBJ2-7,NA,NA,TGTGCCAGCAGCTCATACCCCCGGGGCTCGAGCTCCTACGAGCAGTACTTC,CASSSYPRGSSSYEQYF
TRBV29-1,TRBJ2-1,NA,once,TGCAGCGTAGGGGATGAGCAGTTCTTC,CSVGDEQFF
TRBV7-3,TRBJ1-2,NA,NA,TGTGCCAGCAGCTCAGGCCCCGGGGCCGCCGCCGAAGGCTACACCTTC,CASSSGPGAAAEGYTF
TRBV27,TRBJ2-1,TRBD2,NA,TGTGCCAGCAGTTGGGGGACTAGCGGAGACTACAATGAGCAGTTCTTC,CASSWGTSGDYNEQFF
TRBV11-2,TRBJ1-1,NA,NA,TGTGCCAGCAGCCCCTCCTCGGGCACTGAAGCTTTCTTT,CASSPSSGTEAFF
TRBV6-5,TRBJ1-5,NA,NA,TGTGCCAGCGGTTCATCCAATCAGCCCCAGCATTTT,CASGSSNQPQHF
TRBV12-3/TRBV12-4,TRBJ1-1,NA,NA,TGTGCCAGCAAAGGAGGGACTGAAGCTTTCTTT,CASKGGTEAFF
TRBV7-8,TRBJ1-1,TRBD1,NA,TGTGCCAGCAGCTTGAGGGACCCAGGGGGCACTGAAGCTTTCTTT,CASSLRDPGGTEAFF
TRBV6-2/TRBV6-3,TRBJ2-7,TRBD1,NA,TGTGCCAGCAGTTCGGACAGGGGGCCCAACGTCGAGCAGTACTTC,CASSSDRGPNVEQYF
TRBV6-4,TRBJ2-1,NA,NA,TGTGCCAGCAGTGACGTTGGGGGCTCCTACAATGAGCAGTTCTTC,CASSDVGGSYNEQFF
TRBV27,TRBJ1-5,NA,NA,TGTGCCAGCAGCCCCCTTGACCAAGCCTATCAGCCCCAGCATTTT,CASSPLDQAYQPQHF
TRBV7-9,TRBJ1-1,NA,NA,TGTGCCAGCAGCGCGGCAGGTGGGACTGAAGCTTTCTTT,CASSAAGGTEAFF
TRBV12-3/TRBV12-4,TRBJ1-1,NA,once,TGTGCCAGCAGCGAGAATTGGACAGAAGGAGGGACTGAAGCTTTCTTT,CASSENWTEGGTEAFF
TRBV10-2,TRBJ2-7,TRBD2,NA,TGCGCCAGCAAAGACGGACTAGCGGGAGTCTACGAGCAGTACTTC,CASKDGLAGVYEQYF
TRBV4-1,TRBJ1-3,NA,NA,TGCGCCAGCAGCCAACAGGGAGAAAGAAACACCATATATTTT,CASSQQGERNTIYF
TRBV10-2,TRBJ2-3,TRBD2,NA,TGCGCCAGCAGTGACAGCGGGAGTCTCGGCACAGATACGCAGTATTTT,CASSDSGSLGTDTQYF
TRBV12-3/TRBV12-4,TRBJ2-5,NA,NA,TGTGCCAGCAGTTTAGACCCAGTTCAAGAGACCCAGTACTTC,CASSLDPVQETQYF
TRBV5-5,TRBJ2-1,NA,NA,TGTGCCAGCAGAATTGCGACTACTCCCGTGAATGAGCAGTTCTTC,CASRIATTPVNEQFF
TRBV15,TRBJ2-1,NA,NA,TGTGCCACCAGCAGACGAGGAGATTGGGGATACAATGAGCAGTTCTTC,CATSRRGDWGYNEQFF
TRBV20-1,TRBJ2-1,NA,NA,TGCAGTGCTAGAGATCTAGGAGCGGGCTCCTACAATGAGCAGTTCTTC,CSARDLGAGSYNEQFF
TRBV7-8,TRBJ2-7,TRBD2,NA,TGTGCCAGCAGCTTAGTTACTAGCGGCGCCTACGAGCAGTACTTC,CASSLVTSGAYEQYF
TRBV6-5,TRBJ1-1,NA,once,TGTGCCAGCAGTTACTATCCGGGGTTGAACACTGAAGCTTTCTTT,CASSYYPGLNTEAFF
TRBV11-2,TRBJ1-5,TRBD1,NA,TGTGCCAGCAGCTCCGTAGAGACAGGGGACCAGCCCCAGCATTTT,CASSSVETGDQPQHF